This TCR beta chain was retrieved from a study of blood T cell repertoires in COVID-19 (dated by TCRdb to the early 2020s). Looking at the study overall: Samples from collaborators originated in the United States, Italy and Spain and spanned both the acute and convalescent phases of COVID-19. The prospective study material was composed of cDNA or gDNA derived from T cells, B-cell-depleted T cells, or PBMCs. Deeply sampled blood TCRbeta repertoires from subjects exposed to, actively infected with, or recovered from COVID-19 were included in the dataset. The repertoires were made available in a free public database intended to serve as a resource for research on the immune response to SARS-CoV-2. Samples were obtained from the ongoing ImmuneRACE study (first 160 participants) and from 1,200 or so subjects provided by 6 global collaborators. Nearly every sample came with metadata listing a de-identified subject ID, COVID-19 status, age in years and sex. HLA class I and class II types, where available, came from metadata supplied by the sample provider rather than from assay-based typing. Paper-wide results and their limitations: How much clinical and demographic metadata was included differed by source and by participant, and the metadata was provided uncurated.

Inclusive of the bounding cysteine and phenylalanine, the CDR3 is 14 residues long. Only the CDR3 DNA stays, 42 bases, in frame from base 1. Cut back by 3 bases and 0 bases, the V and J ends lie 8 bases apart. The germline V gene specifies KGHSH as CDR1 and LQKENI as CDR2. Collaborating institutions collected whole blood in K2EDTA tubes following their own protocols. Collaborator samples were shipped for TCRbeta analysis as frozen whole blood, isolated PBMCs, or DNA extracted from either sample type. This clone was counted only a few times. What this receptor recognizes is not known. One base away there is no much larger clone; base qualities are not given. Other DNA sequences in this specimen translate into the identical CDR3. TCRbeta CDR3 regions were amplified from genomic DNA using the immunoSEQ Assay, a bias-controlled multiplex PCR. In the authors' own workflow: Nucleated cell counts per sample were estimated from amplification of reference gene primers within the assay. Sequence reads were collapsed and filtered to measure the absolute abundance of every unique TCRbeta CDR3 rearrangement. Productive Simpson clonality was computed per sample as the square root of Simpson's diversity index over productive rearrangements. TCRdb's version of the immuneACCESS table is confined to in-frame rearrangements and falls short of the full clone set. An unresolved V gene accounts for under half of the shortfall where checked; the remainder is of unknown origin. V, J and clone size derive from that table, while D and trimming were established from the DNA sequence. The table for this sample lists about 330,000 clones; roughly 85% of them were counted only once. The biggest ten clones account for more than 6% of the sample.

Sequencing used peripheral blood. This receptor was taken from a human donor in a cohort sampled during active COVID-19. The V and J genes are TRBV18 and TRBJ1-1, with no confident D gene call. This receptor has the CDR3 CASSPPSVNTEAFF. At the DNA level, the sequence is TGTGCCAGCTCACCCCCCTCGGTGAACACTGAAGCTTTCTTT.